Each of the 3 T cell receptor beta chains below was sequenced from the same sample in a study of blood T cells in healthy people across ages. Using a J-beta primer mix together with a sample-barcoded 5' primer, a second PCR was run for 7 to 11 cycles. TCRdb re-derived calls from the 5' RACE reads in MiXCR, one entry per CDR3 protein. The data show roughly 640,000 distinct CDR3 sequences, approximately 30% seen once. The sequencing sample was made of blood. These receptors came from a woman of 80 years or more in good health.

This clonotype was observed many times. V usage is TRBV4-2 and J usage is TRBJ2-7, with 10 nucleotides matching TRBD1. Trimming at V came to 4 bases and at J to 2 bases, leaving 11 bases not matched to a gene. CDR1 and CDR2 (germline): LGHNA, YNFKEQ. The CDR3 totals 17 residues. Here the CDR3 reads CASSRDSPGQGPYEQYF. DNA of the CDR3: TGTGCCAGCAGCCGGGACTCTCCGGGACAGGGGCCCTACGAGCAGTACTTC.

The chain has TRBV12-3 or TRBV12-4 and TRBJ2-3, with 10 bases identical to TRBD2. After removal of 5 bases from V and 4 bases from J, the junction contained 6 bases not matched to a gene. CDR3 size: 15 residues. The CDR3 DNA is TGTGCCAGCAGTGAGCGGGAGGGCCACGCAGATACGCAGTATTTT. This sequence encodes CASSEREGHADTQYF.

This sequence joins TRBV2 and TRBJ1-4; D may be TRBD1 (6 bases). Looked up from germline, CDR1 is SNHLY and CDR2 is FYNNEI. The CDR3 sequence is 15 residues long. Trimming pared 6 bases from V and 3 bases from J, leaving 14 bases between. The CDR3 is CASSARGAANEKLFF. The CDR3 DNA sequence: TGTGCCAGCAGCGCACGGGGGGCCGCTAATGAAAAACTGTTTTTT. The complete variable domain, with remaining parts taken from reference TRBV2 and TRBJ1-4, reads EPEVTQTPSHQVTQMGQEVILRCVPISNHLYFYWYRQILGQKVEFLVSFYNNEISEKSEIFDDQFSVERPDGSNFTLKIRSTKLEDSAMYFCASSARGAANEKLFFGSGTQLSVL.